A single sample gave rise to the 23 T cell receptor beta chains below, sequenced in a study of blood T cell repertoires in COVID-19. Measured with immunoSEQ multiplex PCR; TCRdb has only the in-frame clones, and not every one. Among approximately 180,000 clones, 70% to 90% were seen once, and the ten largest hold roughly 18%. The sequenced sample was peripheral blood. These receptors were obtained from a person aged 65-85 years with COVID-19, enrolled during active disease.

The CDR3 DNA follows: TGTGCCAGCAGCTTAAGGAGGGCAGTCCAAGAGACCCAGTACTTC. This translates into CASSLRRAVQETQYF. This sequence joins TRBV7-9 and TRBJ2-5, with D maybe TRBD2 (6 bases). Germline CDR1 SEHNR, CDR2 FQNEAQ (reference sequence). The CDR3 spans 15 residues. Trimming cost V 2 bases and J 1 base, with 11 bases left between them.

This clone has a single count. The rearrangement links TRBV7-2 to TRBJ1-6; D is perhaps TRBD1 (6 bases). The CDR3 covers 19 residues. V was pared by 2 bases and J by 9 bases, with 26 bases between. CDR1 is SGHTA, CDR2 FQGNSA, per germline. The CDR3 DNA reads TGTGCCAGCAGCTTAAGGGGGGGGCAGCAGCTTATCAGTCGTTCACCCCTCCACTTT. Amino acids: CASSLRGGQQLISRSPLHF.

This clone showed up just a few times. The chain couples TRBV4-1 to TRBJ2-1, with no clear D. The germline V gene encodes CDR1 MGHRA and CDR2 YSYEKL. The CDR3 runs to 21 residues. V was shortened by 0 bases and J by 0 bases, with 24 bases between the two germline ends. The CDR3 DNA follows: TGCGCCAGCAGCCAAGATCTCTACGACGTACCACAGAACCCCTCCTACAATGAGCAGTTCTTC. It codes for CASSQDLYDVPQNPSYNEQFF.

This clone occurred a few times. The V and J genes are TRBV14 and TRBJ2-2, with 10 bases aligning to TRBD1. The CDR3 is 18 amino acids. Germline loops: CDR1 SGHDN, CDR2 FVKESK. Trimming cost V 4 bases and J 0 bases; bases outside gene matches: 8. The CDR3 coding sequence is TGTGCCAGCAGCCCCAATCCGGGACAGGGGTCGAACACCGGGGAGCTGTTTTTT. This encodes CASSPNPGQGSNTGELFF.

This clone was counted only a few times. V is TRBV6-2 or TRBV6-3 and J is TRBJ2-7; possibly TRBD1 for D (7 bases). CDR3 length equals 16 residues. Germline values: CDR1 MNHEY, CDR2 SVGEGT. Trimming shortened V by 2 bases and J by 3 bases, and 17 bases separated the two germline ends. The DNA of the CDR3 is TGTGCCAGCAGTTACATGGTGGCAGGGGGGAACTACGAGCAGTACTTC. Translating gives CASSYMVAGGNYEQYF.

This clone is a singleton in its sample. This chain uses TRBV14 with TRBJ2-7; 8 bases match TRBD1. The CDR3 loop spans 15 amino acids. The germline V gene encodes CDR1 SGHDN and CDR2 FVKESK. J gave up 2 bases and V 4 bases, and 7 bases lay outside the gene matches. CDR3 loop: CASSPPGTGTYEQYF. For the CDR3, the DNA is TGTGCCAGCAGCCCACCCGGGACAGGAACCTACGAGCAGTACTTC.

J is TRBJ1-1 and V is TRBV7-8; 9 bases align to TRBD1. This CDR3 contains 16 residues. The V segment lost 5 bases and the J segment 3 bases; nucleotides outside the gene matches: 10. In germline, CDR1 is SGHVS, CDR2 FQNEAQ. The CDR3 spells CASSPRGRTGDTEAFF. Here the CDR3 DNA reads TGTGCCAGCAGCCCCCGTGGCCGGACAGGGGACACTGAAGCTTTCTTT.

This chain uses TRBV10-3 with TRBJ2-7, with TRBD1 matching over 7 bases. After removal of 10 bases from V and 3 bases from J, the junction contained 9 bases not matched to a gene. CDR1 ENHRY and CDR2 SYGVKD come from the germline V gene. The CDR3 contains 13 residues. The CDR3 coding sequence is TGTGCCACAACTACAGGGGAACGCTACGAGCAGTACTTC. Protein sequence: CATTTGERYEQYF.

This clone was counted once. The genes are TRBV2 and TRBJ2-5; 8 positions match TRBD2. The ends lost 2 bases at V and 5 bases at J; junction bases unmatched: 7. This CDR3 contains 15 residues. Germline V gene sequence: CDR1 SNHLY, CDR2 FYNNEI. CDR3 region: CASSELGGRSETQYF. DNA of the CDR3: TGTGCCAGCAGTGAATTAGGCGGGAGGTCGGAGACCCAGTACTTC.

The chain links TRBV5-6 to TRBJ1-2; 7 bases match TRBD1. The germline gives CDR1 SGHDT, CDR2 YYEEEE. The CDR3 sequence is 13 residues long. Germline trimming cut 7 bases from V and 2 bases from J; bases unmatched to any gene: 5. CDR3 bases: TGTGCCAGCGGTGACAGGGTAAACTATGGCTACACCTTC. It is translated as CASGDRVNYGYTF. The full variable domain, in which reference TRBV5-6 and TRBJ1-2 provide the parts outside the CDR3, is DAGVTQSPTHLIKTRGQQVTLRCSPKSGHDTVSWYQQALGQGPQFIFQYYEEEERQRGNFPDRFSGHQFPNYSSELNVNALLLGDSALYLCASGDRVNYGYTFGSGTRLTVV.

The rearrangement links TRBV18 to TRBJ1-5, with a tentative D call TRBD1 (6 bases). CDR3 size: 18 residues. In germline, CDR1 is KGHSH, CDR2 LQKENI. Trimming removed 1 base at V and 0 bases at J, with 16 bases between. The CDR3 reads CASSPLPRDTYSNQPQHF. CDR3 bases: TGTGCCAGCTCACCACTGCCAAGGGACACTTATAGCAATCAGCCCCAGCATTTT. The variable domain in full, completed from reference TRBV18 and TRBJ1-5, reads NAGVMQNPRHLVRRRGQEARLRCSPMKGHSHVYWYRQLPEEGLKFMVYLQKENIIDESGMPKERFSAEFPKEGPSILRIQQVVRGDSAAYFCASSPLPRDTYSNQPQHFGDGTRLSIL.

The chain couples TRBV28 to TRBJ1-6, with D hard to call. This CDR3 is built from 14 residues. Between the trimmed V and J ends, which lost 6 bases and 4 bases, there was a span of 10 bases. CDR1 is MDHEN and CDR2 is SYDVKM in the germline V gene. The CDR3 loop reads CASSTQRYNSPLHF. For the CDR3, the DNA is TGTGCCAGCAGCACTCAAAGATATAATTCACCCCTCCACTTT.

The chain employs TRBV27 and TRBJ1-6; no clear D. The CDR3 has 16 amino acids. Trimming cost V 8 bases and J 7 bases, with 21 bases left between them. The germline V gene has CDR1 MNHEY and CDR2 SMNVEV (reference sequence). CDR3 in amino acids: CASRKVSAAPNSPLHF. As DNA, the CDR3 is TGTGCCAGCCGGAAGGTCTCGGCGGCGCCAAATTCACCCCTCCACTTT.

The J gene is TRBJ1-1, the V gene TRBV5-1; D unclear. This CDR3 region has 16 residues. V dropped 0 bases and J dropped 0 bases, with 12 bases sitting between them. Per the germline V gene, CDR1 is SGHRS and CDR2 is YFSETQ. The DNA for the CDR3 is TGCGCCAGCAGCTTGGTCTTTGGCGGGATGAACACTGAAGCTTTCTTT. Translation gives CASSLVFGGMNTEAFF.

The chain links TRBV27 to TRBJ2-7, with 7 nucleotides matching TRBD1. The V gene end was trimmed by 5 bases and the J gene end by 0 bases; junction bases not matched to a gene: 4. The CDR3 is 14 amino acids. Germline V CDR1 and CDR2: MNHEY, SMNVEV (reference sequence). Here the CDR3 reads CASSLTGVSYEQYF. The CDR3 DNA follows: TGTGCCAGCAGTCTCACAGGGGTCTCCTACGAGCAGTACTTC.

J is TRBJ2-7 and V is TRBV3-1 (or the pseudogene TRBV3-2); 15 bases map to TRBD2. The CDR3 is made up of 17 amino acids. Germline CDR1 is LGHDT and CDR2 is YNNKEL (reference sequence). With 3 bases clipped from V and 1 base from J, the junction kept 4 bases outside the gene matches. CDR3 coding DNA: TGTGCCAGCAGCCAGACCGGACTAGCGGGAGGGTCCTACGAGCAGTACTTC. Translating gives CASSQTGLAGGSYEQYF.

The chain joins TRBV3-1 (or the pseudogene TRBV3-2) to TRBJ2-5, with TRBD2 matching 15 bases. From germline, CDR1 is LGHDT and CDR2 YNNKEL (reference sequence). The CDR3 length is 15 residues. V dropped 4 bases and J dropped 5; count of bases not matched to a gene: 2. The CDR3 DNA is TGTGCCAGCAGCCGAGGGACTAGCGGGAGGGAGACCCAGTACTTC. Its translation: CASSRGTSGRETQYF.

The rearrangement joins TRBV7-2 to TRBJ2-1; 8 bases match TRBD1. The V and J ends lost 5 bases and 4 bases, in that order; junction bases with no gene match: 7. CDR3 length: 15 residues. Germline assignment: CDR1 SGHTA and CDR2 FQGNSA. CDR3 bases: TGTGCCAGCAGCCGTGGACAGGGTAGTTACAATGAGCAGTTCTTC. As protein: CASSRGQGSYNEQFF.

The rearrangement joins TRBV25-1 to TRBJ2-7; 7 bases align to TRBD1. With V trimmed by 4 bases and J by 4 bases, 10 bases remained unmatched. Germline loops: CDR1 MGHDK, CDR2 SYGVNS. CDR3 length equals 15 residues. CDR3 loop: CASSASTGIGYEQYF. The CDR3 nucleotides read TGTGCCAGCAGTGCCTCGACAGGGATTGGGTACGAGCAGTACTTC.

This clone was seen only once. V gene TRBV7-9 combines with J gene TRBJ1-2; D is unclear. Trimming stripped 7 bases from V and 4 bases from J, with 13 bases between. Germline V gene data show CDR1 as SEHNR and CDR2 as FQNEAQ (reference sequence). CDR3 length: 13 residues. The CDR3 DNA follows: TGTGCCAGCACCCCGCCGGTCGCCTATGGCTACACCTTC. It is translated as CASTPPVAYGYTF.

The chain employs TRBV3-1 (or the pseudogene TRBV3-2) and TRBJ2-3, with TRBD2 identical over 12 bases. Germline CDR1 LGHDT, CDR2 YNNKEL (reference sequence). The CDR3 is 17 amino acids. The trim removed 3 bases at V and 0 bases at J, leaving 4 bases unmatched. CDR3 amino acids: CASSQMGLAGSTDTQYF. The CDR3 DNA sequence: TGTGCCAGCAGCCAGATGGGACTAGCGGGTAGCACAGATACGCAGTATTTT.

V usage is TRBV28 and J usage is TRBJ1-3; perhaps TRBD1 as D (5 bases). This CDR3 has 15 amino acids. Germline values: CDR1 MDHEN, CDR2 SYDVKM. Trimming removed 6 bases from V and 0 bases from J, with 12 bases in between. The CDR3 DNA reads as TGTGCCAGCAGCCCCGACAGAAGCTCTGGAAACACCATATATTTT. It yields the protein CASSPDRSSGNTIYF.

The chain combines TRBV27 with TRBJ2-5, with D tentatively TRBD2 (6 bases). This CDR3 has 16 amino acids. The germline CDR1 and CDR2 sequences are MNHEY and SMNVEV (reference sequence). With 4 bases removed from V and 2 bases from J, the gap between germline ends came to 17 bases. The CDR3 nucleotides read TGTGCCAGCAGTTCCTACTCGGGTAGCGGACAAGAGACCCAGTACTTC. Amino acids: CASSSYSGSGQETQYF.